Below are 10 T cell receptor beta chains sequenced from a single sample in a study of cytomegalovirus exposure and HLA in healthy donors (dated by TCRdb to about 2017). The protocol used for the library was the immunoSEQ multiplex PCR assay. As stored in TCRdb, this immuneACCESS dataset retains in-frame rearrangements with V and J assigned. A fraction of the clones does not appear; measured against another copy, unresolved V genes explain less than half of the discrepancy, and the remainder lacks a known reason. The sample table records about 240,000 clones; around nine tenths of these occur just once. In total, the top ten clones hold 2.6% of the sample. Sequences were obtained from PBMCs. The receptors stem from a man between 18 and 29 years old in good health and CMV-seronegative.

The chain joins TRBV5-4 to TRBJ2-2; D remains ambiguous. The V end lost 4 bases, the J end lost 6 bases, and 13 bases lay between the germline ends. Germline V CDR1 and CDR2: SGHNT, YYREEE (reference sequence). This CDR3 spans 14 amino acids. DNA of the CDR3: TGTGCCAGCAGCCGCCAAAAGCAGGCCGGGGAGCTGTTTTTT. It is translated as CASSRQKQAGELFF.

This CDR3 reads CASSLGAGPYEQYF. The CDR3 DNA is TGTGCCAGCAGCTTGGGGGCGGGACCCTACGAGCAGTACTTC. This sequence joins TRBV5-6 and TRBJ2-7; tentative D call: TRBD2 (6 bases). In germline, CDR1 is SGHDT, CDR2 YYEEEE. There are 14 residues in the CDR3. V gave up 0 bases and J gave up 2 bases, with 9 bases separating them.

The CDR3 nucleotides are TGTGCCAGCAGGCCCTCGGGGGGGGGACAGCCCCAGCATTTT. Protein product: CASRPSGGGQPQHF. V usage is TRBV6-1 and J usage is TRBJ1-5; TRBD1 might be the D (5 bases). The CDR3 loop spans 14 amino acids. V dropped 6 bases and J dropped 7 bases, with 16 bases sitting between them. Germline V gene data show CDR1 as MNHNS and CDR2 as SASEGT.

This clone was detected only once. The chain couples TRBV30 to TRBJ1-2; 8 positions agree with TRBD1. Germline CDR1 GTSNPN, CDR2 SVGIG (reference sequence). V lost 6 bases, J lost 4 bases, and 10 bases stayed unmatched. The CDR3 contains 14 residues. CDR3 sequence: CACLNRGISYGYTF. For the CDR3, the DNA is TGTGCCTGTTTAAACAGGGGGATTTCCTATGGCTACACCTTC.

The rearrangement uses TRBV2 and TRBJ2-1; 7 positions agree with TRBD2. Looked up from germline, CDR1 is SNHLY and CDR2 is FYNNEI. The length of the CDR3 is 15 residues. V dropped 3 bases and J dropped 2; count of bases not matched to a gene: 4. Here the CDR3 DNA reads TGTGCCAGCAGTGAGACGGGGACTACCTACAATGAGCAGTTCTTC. Its protein is CASSETGTTYNEQFF. The variable domain in full, with the rest retrieved from reference TRBV2 and TRBJ2-1, is EPEVTQTPSHQVTQMGQEVILRCVPISNHLYFYWYRQILGQKVEFLVSFYNNEISEKSEIFDDQFSVERPDGSNFTLKIRSTKLEDSAMYFCASSETGTTYNEQFFGPGTRLTVL.

The gene calls are TRBV18 and TRBJ2-3; 8 bases map to TRBD2. J lost 2 bases, V lost 6 bases, and 10 bases had no gene match. CDR3 length: 16 residues. Germline values: CDR1 KGHSH, CDR2 LQKENI. In DNA form, the CDR3 reads TGTGCCAGCTCCGACGGAGCGGGAGCCATCACAGATACGCAGTATTTT. This codes for CASSDGAGAITDTQYF. The complete variable domain, with remaining parts taken from reference TRBV18 and TRBJ2-3, reads NAGVMQNPRHLVRRRGQEARLRCSPMKGHSHVYWYRQLPEEGLKFMVYLQKENIIDESGMPKERFSAEFPKEGPSILRIQQVVRGDSAAYFCASSDGAGAITDTQYFGPGTRLTVL.

This sequence joins TRBV7-9 and TRBJ2-1; 8 nucleotides agree with TRBD2. Losses at the gene ends were 5 bases for V and 4 bases for J; bases not matched to a gene: 10. Germline assignment: CDR1 SEHNR and CDR2 FQNEAQ (reference sequence). The CDR3 spans 16 residues. CDR3 loop: CASSGTSGKKYNEQFF. CDR3 in DNA: TGTGCCAGCAGCGGAACTAGCGGTAAGAAGTACAATGAGCAGTTCTTC.

V gene TRBV4-3 combines with J gene TRBJ2-1; 8 bases are shared with TRBD2. This CDR3 has 16 residues. V was pared by 5 bases and J by 4 bases, with 10 bases of the junction left unmatched. From germline, CDR1 is LGHNA and CDR2 YSLEER. CDR3 bases: TGCGCCAGCAGCAAACGCGGGGGGCCTAGGTACAATGAGCAGTTCTTC. Translated, it gives CASSKRGGPRYNEQFF.

This sequence joins TRBV5-4 and TRBJ2-7, with a possible D match to TRBD1 (6 bases). This CDR3 comprises 13 residues. V was clipped by 5 bases and J by 0 bases, with 9 bases between them. Per the germline V gene, CDR1 is SGHNT and CDR2 is YYREEE (reference sequence). CDR3 sequence: CASRGHSSYEQYF. The CDR3 region has the DNA TGTGCCAGCAGGGGACATTCCTCCTACGAGCAGTACTTC.

V and J are TRBV7-9 and TRBJ1-5, with 7 bases identical to TRBD1. Germline assignment: CDR1 SEHNR and CDR2 FQNEAQ (reference sequence). The length of the CDR3 is 16 residues. Losses at the gene ends were 6 bases for V and 0 bases for J; bases not matched to a gene: 8. Written as DNA, the CDR3 is TGTGCCAGCAGTTCAGGACAGGATCTTAGCAATCAGCCCCAGCATTTT. The encoded protein is CASSSGQDLSNQPQHF. The whole variable domain, filled in from reference TRBV7-9 and TRBJ1-5, reads DTGVSQNPRHKITKRGQNVTFRCDPISEHNRLYWYRQTLGQGPEFLTYFQNEAQLEKSRLLSDRFSAERPKGSFSTLEIQRTEQGDSAMYLCASSSGQDLSNQPQHFGDGTRLSIL.